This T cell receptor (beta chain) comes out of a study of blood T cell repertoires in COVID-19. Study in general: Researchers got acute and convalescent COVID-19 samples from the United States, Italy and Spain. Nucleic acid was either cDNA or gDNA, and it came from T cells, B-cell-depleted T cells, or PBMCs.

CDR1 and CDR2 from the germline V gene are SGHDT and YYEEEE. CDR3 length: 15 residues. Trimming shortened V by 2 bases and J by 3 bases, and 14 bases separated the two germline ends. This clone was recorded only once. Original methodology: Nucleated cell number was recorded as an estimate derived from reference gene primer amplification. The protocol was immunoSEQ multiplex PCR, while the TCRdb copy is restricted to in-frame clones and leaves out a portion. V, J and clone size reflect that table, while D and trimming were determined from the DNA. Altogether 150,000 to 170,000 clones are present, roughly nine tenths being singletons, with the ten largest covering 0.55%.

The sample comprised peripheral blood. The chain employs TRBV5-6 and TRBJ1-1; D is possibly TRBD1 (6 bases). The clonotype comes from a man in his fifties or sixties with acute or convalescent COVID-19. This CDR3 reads CASSFPRQAYTEAFF. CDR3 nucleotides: TGTGCCAGCAGCTTTCCCCGACAGGCCTACACTGAAGCTTTCTTT.